The clone carrying this T cell receptor (beta chain) was counted a single time. Its target is not known. CDR1 and CDR2 (germline): GTSNPN, SVGIG (reference sequence). V shed 4 bases and J shed 0 bases, with 11 bases lying between them. This CDR3 is 14 amino acids long. The data stem from a study of OX40 agonist ivuxolimab in advanced cancers. On the study more broadly: Recorded diagnoses for dose-escalation patients were hepatocellular carcinoma, melanoma, renal cell or head and neck cancer.

Autoimmune disease history or systemic immunosuppression excluded patients. The study, taken as a whole, reports: Among patients with partial responses at 0.1-3.0 mg/kg, clonal expansion was among the lowest. CD4+ and CD8+ T cells in blood underwent clonal expansion by week 6 at 0.1 to 3.0 mg/kg.

Using immunoSEQ multiplex PCR, the repertoire was profiled, and TCRdb retains in-frame clones only, with some absent. The sample contains thousands of clones, about 87% of which appear only once. The starting material was CD4+ or CD8+ T cells sorted from blood, obtained in a trial of the OX40 agonist ivuxolimab. The sequence was collected from an adult with an advanced solid tumor such as melanoma, head and neck, liver or kidney cancer. The chain links TRBV30 to TRBJ2-3; D not certain. CDR3 loop: CAWKETFSTDTQYF. The CDR3 nucleotides are TGTGCCTGGAAGGAGACGTTTAGCACAGATACGCAGTATTTT. The full variable domain, its missing parts supplied by reference TRBV30 and TRBJ2-3, is SQTIHQWPATLVQPVGSPLSLECTVEGTSNPNLYWYRQAAGRGLQLLFYSVGIGQISSEVPQNLSASRPQDRQFILSSKKLLLSDSGFYLCAWKETFSTDTQYFGPGTRLTVL.